Listed below are T cell receptor beta chains from one sample, sequenced in a study of technical replicates of blood from a handful of donors. The assay was immunoSEQ multiplex PCR, and TCRdb's table has in-frame clones only and misses some. The sample carries 65,000 to 85,000 clones, around 92% recorded once. Source material: T cells isolated from PBMCs. The receptor set was obtained from a human donor in good health. CDR3s include the opening cysteine and the closing phenylalanine or tryptophan. The order of the fields is CDR3 DNA, CDR3 protein, V gene, D gene, clone size, J gene. A D gene is named only where the DNA matches it firmly. The size of a clone is reported for some rows only, either as once, few or many, or as a class for expanded clones.

TGCGCCAGCAGTGAGGTAACGAGGACCGGGGAGCTGTTTTTT | CASSEVTRTGELFF | TRBV10-1 | . | . | TRBJ2-2
TGTGCCAGCACCCCGGGAGGGGGCTATGGCTACACCTTC | CASTPGGGYGYTF | TRBV6-6 | . | . | TRBJ1-2
TGTGCCAGCAGCGCGAGAACAGGGGCCTATGAAGCTTTCTTT | CASSARTGAYEAFF | TRBV7-8 | TRBD1 | . | TRBJ1-1
TGCGCCAGCACGCGGGACGGGACAACTAATGAAAAACTGTTTTTT | CASTRDGTTNEKLFF | TRBV5-1 | . | . | TRBJ1-4
TGTGCCAGCAGTTTAACAGGGGTCGAGCAGTTCTTC | CASSLTGVEQFF | TRBV7-3 | TRBD1 | . | TRBJ2-1
TGTGCCAGCAGCTTGGCTACTAGCGGGAGGGCGTACTTC | CASSLATSGRAYF | TRBV5-6 | TRBD2 | . | TRBJ2-4
TGCGCCAGCAGCCATGACCTTAGGACTAGCGAGACCTCGCAGTTCTTC | CASSHDLRTSETSQFF | TRBV4-1 | TRBD2 | . | TRBJ2-1
TGTGCCAGCAGCTTAGCGGGACAGGGCAATCAGCCCCAGCATTTT | CASSLAGQGNQPQHF | TRBV7-2 | TRBD1 | . | TRBJ1-5
TGCGCCAGCAGCTTGGGGCAGGGCAGAAGAAAGTACGAGCAGTACTTC | CASSLGQGRRKYEQYF | TRBV5-1 | . | . | TRBJ2-7
TGTGCCAGCTCAAGAGCGCCCCCGGGACAGACCTCTGGAAACACCATATATTTT | CASSRAPPGQTSGNTIYF | TRBV18 | TRBD1 | . | TRBJ1-3
TGCGCCAGCAGCTTGGCCGCTAGCGGGAGCACCCGCACAGATACGCAGTATTTT | CASSLAASGSTRTDTQYF | TRBV5-1 | TRBD2 | . | TRBJ2-3
TGCAGCGTTTATAGCGGGAGCGGCGGTAATGAGCAGTTCTTC | CSVYSGSGGNEQFF | TRBV29-1 | TRBD2 | . | TRBJ2-1
TGTGCCAGCAGACTCCCGGGACTAGCGGCCTACGAGCAGTACTTC | CASRLPGLAAYEQYF | TRBV28 | TRBD2 | . | TRBJ2-7
TGTGCCAGCCTTTGGGAGGGGACCCAGCATTTT | CASLWEGTQHF | TRBV28 | . | once | TRBJ1-5
TGTGCCAGCAGCCCGCGGGGGGCGGGAGAAAAACTGTTTTTT | CASSPRGAGEKLFF | TRBV7-2 | . | . | TRBJ1-4
TGTGCCAGCAGCTTAGGCCCTGGACTAGCCGGAGTCCTAACAGATACGCAGTATTTT | CASSLGPGLAGVLTDTQYF | TRBV7-9 | TRBD2 | . | TRBJ2-3
TGTGCCAGCAGCGTAGAAGGGGGGGGTTTCTACGAGCAGTACTTC | CASSVEGGGFYEQYF | TRBV9 | . | once | TRBJ2-7
TGTGCCAGCAGCTCGGGGGGCCAGCCCCAGCATTTT | CASSSGGQPQHF | TRBV13 | . | once | TRBJ1-5
TGCGCCAGCAGTAAGATGGGACAGGGGGTTGAAAAACTGTTTTTT | CASSKMGQGVEKLFF | TRBV5-1 | TRBD1 | . | TRBJ1-4
TGTGCCAGTAGTATAGATCGAGGACTAGCGGGCTACAATGAGCAGTTCTTC | CASSIDRGLAGYNEQFF | TRBV19 | TRBD2 | . | TRBJ2-1
TGTGCCATCAGGGGCACAGGTGATAACACTGAAGCTTTCTTT | CAIRGTGDNTEAFF | TRBV10-3 | . | . | TRBJ1-1
TGCGCCAGCAGCCAAAAGCTAGCGGGACCAATGGGAAATGAGCAGTTCTTC | CASSQKLAGPMGNEQFF | TRBV4-1 | TRBD2 | . | TRBJ2-1
TGTGCCAGCAGCGCTGGGACAGGGGAGACGTACGAGCAGTACTTC | CASSAGTGETYEQYF | TRBV9 | TRBD1 | . | TRBJ2-7
TGCGCCAGCCGATCGAGAAGGACAGCATCTAACTATGGCTACACCTTC | CASRSRRTASNYGYTF | TRBV5-1 | . | . | TRBJ1-2
TGTGCCAGCAGTTTTAGTAATCAGCCCCAGCATTTT | CASSFSNQPQHF | TRBV28 | . | . | TRBJ1-5
TGTGCCAGTAGTATAGATAATTGGGGACAGGGTACAGATACGCAGTATTTT | CASSIDNWGQGTDTQYF | TRBV19 | TRBD1 | . | TRBJ2-3
TGTGCCAGCAGTAGGACTAGCGGGAGATTTTTAGCGAATGAGCAGTTCTTC | CASSRTSGRFLANEQFF | TRBV2 | TRBD2 | . | TRBJ2-1